This entry concerns a single T cell receptor (beta chain). This record belongs to a study of blood T cell repertoires in COVID-19. Study-level information: Material from acute and convalescent COVID-19 was sourced from the United States, Italy and Spain. T cells, B-cell-depleted T cells, or PBMCs provided the cDNA or gDNA that served as material.

The germline V gene has CDR1 SGHNT and CDR2 YENEEA. CDR3 size: 13 residues. Between the trimmed V and J ends, which lost 4 bases and 3 bases, there was a span of 9 bases. One Seattle source followed patients from active infection through their disease course. Method: immunoSEQ multiplex PCR; TCRdb's copy keeps in-frame clones and lacks some. The sample has about 250,000 clones; approximately 88% are singletons. The sample comprised peripheral blood. This clonotype was obtained from a woman aged 25 to 39 with COVID-19, enrolled during active disease. The chain couples TRBV11-3 to TRBJ1-1; TRBD1 might be the D (6 bases). The CDR3 DNA reads TGTGCCAGCAGCTCCAGGGGTGACACTGAAGCTTTCTTT. Translation: CASSSRGDTEAFF.